This T cell receptor (beta chain) was observed in a study of cytomegalovirus exposure and HLA in healthy donors. Study conclusions and caveats: According to the study, roughly 160 TCR beta chains were cytomegalovirus-associated. A cluster of highly shared sequence variants was likely a sequencing artifact. In a later analysis, the majority of CMV-associated beta chains seemingly showed HLA restriction.

PCR was performed using 60 Vbeta and 13 Jbeta primers. Data came from immunoSEQ multiplex PCR; TCRdb stores just in-frame clones and leaves some out. Of more than 95,000 clones listed, 65% to 75% are singletons. V shed 6 bases and J 8 bases; nucleotides not matched to a gene: 9. Germline V gene data show CDR1 as MNHEY and CDR2 as SVGAGI. There are 14 residues in the CDR3. The count of this clone is one. Its specificity is not known. This chain links TRBV6-5 with TRBJ1-2, with 10 bases lining up with TRBD1. The sequence was collected from a woman aged 45-65 years in good health and CMV-seropositive. Sequenced: PBMCs. The CDR3 DNA follows: TGTGCCAGCAGGCGTTCAGGGACAGGGGACGGCTACACCTTC. Amino acid sequence: CASRRSGTGDGYTF.